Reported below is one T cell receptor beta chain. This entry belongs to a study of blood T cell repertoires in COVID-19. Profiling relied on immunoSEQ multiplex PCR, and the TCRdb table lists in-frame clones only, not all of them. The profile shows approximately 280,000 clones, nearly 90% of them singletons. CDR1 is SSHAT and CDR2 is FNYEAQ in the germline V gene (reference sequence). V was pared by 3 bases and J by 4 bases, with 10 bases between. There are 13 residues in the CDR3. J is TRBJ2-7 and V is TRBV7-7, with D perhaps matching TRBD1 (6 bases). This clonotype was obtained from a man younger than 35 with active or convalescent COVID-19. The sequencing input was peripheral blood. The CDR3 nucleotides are TGTGCCAGCAGCTTGGCCAGGGGTTACGAGCAGTACTTC. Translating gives CASSLARGYEQYF.